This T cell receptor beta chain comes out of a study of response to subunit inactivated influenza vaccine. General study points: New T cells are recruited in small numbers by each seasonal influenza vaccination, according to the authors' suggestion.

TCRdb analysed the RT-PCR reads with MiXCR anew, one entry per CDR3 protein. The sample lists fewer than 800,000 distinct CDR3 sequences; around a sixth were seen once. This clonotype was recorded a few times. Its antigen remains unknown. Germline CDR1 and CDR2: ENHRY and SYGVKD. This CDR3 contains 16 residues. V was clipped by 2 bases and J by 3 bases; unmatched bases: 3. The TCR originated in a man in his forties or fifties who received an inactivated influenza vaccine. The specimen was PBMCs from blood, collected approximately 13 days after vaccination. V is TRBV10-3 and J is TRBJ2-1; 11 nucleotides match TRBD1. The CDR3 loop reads CAISEGTGGRYNEQFF. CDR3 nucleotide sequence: TGTGCCATCAGTGAGGGGACAGGGGGACGCTACAATGAGCAGTTCTTC.